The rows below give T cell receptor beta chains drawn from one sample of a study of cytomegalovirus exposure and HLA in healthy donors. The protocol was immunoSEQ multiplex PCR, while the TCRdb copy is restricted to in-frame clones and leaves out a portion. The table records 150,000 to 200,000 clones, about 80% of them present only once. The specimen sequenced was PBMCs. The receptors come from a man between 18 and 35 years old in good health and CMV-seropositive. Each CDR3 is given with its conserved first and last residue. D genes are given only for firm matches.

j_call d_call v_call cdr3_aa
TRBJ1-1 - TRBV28 CASSLGLMNTEAFF
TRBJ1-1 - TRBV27 CASSQEGSRAEAFF
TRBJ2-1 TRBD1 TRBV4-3 CASSQDLRGQGYEQFF
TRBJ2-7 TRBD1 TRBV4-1 CASSRDRGMYEQYF
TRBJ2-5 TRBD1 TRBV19 CASSILRTGQETQYF
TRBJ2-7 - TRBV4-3 CASSQDLRRERYEQYF
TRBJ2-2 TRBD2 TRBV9 CASSGDGTSGRGGNTGELFF
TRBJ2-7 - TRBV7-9 CASSLDRRGDEQYF
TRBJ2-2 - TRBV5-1 CASSPLGAGELFF
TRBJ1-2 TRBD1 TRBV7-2 CASSFRDRGIGYTF
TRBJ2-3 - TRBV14 CASSQGTMLTDTQYF
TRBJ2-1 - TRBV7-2 CASSPPNGNEQFF
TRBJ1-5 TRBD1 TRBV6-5 CASGRTGANQPQHF
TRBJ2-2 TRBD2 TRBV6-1 CASSEEEFASGRVAGELFF
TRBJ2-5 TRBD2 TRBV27 CASSRGGGWETQYF
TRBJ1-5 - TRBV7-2 CASSYRIGRNQPQHF
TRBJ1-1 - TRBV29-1 CSVGSVNTEAFF
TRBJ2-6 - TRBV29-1 CSVDADRGANVLTF
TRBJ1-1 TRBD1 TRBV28 CASSSRQGSEAFF
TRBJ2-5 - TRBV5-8 CASSLAAGVRGTQYF
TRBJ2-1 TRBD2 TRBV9 CASSDGGLAAYNEQFF
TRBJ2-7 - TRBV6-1 CASSATGVHEQYF
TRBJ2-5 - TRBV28 CASSSQAIQETQYF
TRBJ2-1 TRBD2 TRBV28 CASSPHLAGAYNEQFF
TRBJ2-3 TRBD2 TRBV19 CASSLGPSGIPPDTQYF
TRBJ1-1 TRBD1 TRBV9 CASSVSGTARGNTEAFF
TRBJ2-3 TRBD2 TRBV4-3 CASSPSSGGSTDTQYF
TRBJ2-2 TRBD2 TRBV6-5 CASGRAGELFF
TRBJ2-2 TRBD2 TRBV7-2 CASSLSTSGTGELFF
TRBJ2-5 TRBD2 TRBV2 CASSEGGSLGTQYF
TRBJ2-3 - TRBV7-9 CASSFVKDTQYF
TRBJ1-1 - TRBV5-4 CASSLELANTEAFF
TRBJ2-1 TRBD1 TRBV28 CASSLQGQGGNEQFF
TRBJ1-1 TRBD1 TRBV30 CAWSRDRGTEAFF
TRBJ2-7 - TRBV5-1 CASTPPGVGYEQYF
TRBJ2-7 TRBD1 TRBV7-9 CASSRNRGAYEQYF
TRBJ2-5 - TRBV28 CASSVLEGSLSETQYF
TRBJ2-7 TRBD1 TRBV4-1 CASSPGQETYEQYF
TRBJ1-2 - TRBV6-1 CASSESGPRGGYTF
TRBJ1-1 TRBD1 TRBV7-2 CASSLHGQGGTEAFF
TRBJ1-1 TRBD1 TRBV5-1 CASSLKGQGNTEAFF
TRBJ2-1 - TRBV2 CASSGNQGVAGTTYNEQFF
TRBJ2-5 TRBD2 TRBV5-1 CASSLAGRAGETQYF
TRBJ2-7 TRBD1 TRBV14 CASSHRGTYEQYF
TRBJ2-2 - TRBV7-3 CASNAGTGELFF
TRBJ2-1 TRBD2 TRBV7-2 CASSHLRGTSGRDYNEQFF
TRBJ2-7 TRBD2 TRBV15 CATSRALAGGYEQYF
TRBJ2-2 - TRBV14 CASSPILGGTGELFF
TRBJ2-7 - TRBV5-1 CASSRGQPLLHEQYF
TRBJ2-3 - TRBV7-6 CASSLGAGTDTQYF
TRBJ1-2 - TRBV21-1 CASSKVTGRGYTF
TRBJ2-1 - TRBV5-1 CASSGQKLNNEQFF
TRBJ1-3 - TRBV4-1 CASSPVGRAGAEGNTIYF
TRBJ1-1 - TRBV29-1 CSVLGGGPEAFF
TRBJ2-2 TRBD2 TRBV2 CASSPGTTNTGELFF
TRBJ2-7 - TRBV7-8 CASSLGVSLREQYF
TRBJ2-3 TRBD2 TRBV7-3 CASSLGLAGAGDTQYF